These 20 T cell receptor beta chains were all obtained from the same sample, sequenced in a study of OX40 agonist ivuxolimab in advanced cancers. Only in-frame clones appear in the TCRdb table, and some are missing; sequencing was by immunoSEQ multiplex PCR. The repertoire holds some 77,000 clones, with 70% to 90% as singletons. The source material was CD4+ or CD8+ T cells sorted from blood, sampled in a trial of the OX40 agonist ivuxolimab. The receptors shown here come from an adult with an advanced solid tumor such as melanoma, head and neck, liver or kidney cancer.

J is TRBJ2-7 and V is TRBV15; D is perhaps TRBD1 or TRBD2 (5 bases each). The germline V gene has CDR1 LNHNV and CDR2 YYDKDF (reference sequence). V lost 4 bases to trimming and J lost 2 bases, with 9 bases between them. The CDR3 has 13 residues. CDR3 amino acids: CATSNGGPYEQYF. In DNA form, the CDR3 reads TGTGCCACCAGCAATGGGGGTCCCTACGAGCAGTACTTC. Complete variable domain (other parts from reference TRBV15 and TRBJ2-7): DAMVIQNPRYQVTQFGKPVTLSCSQTLNHNVMYWYQQKSSQAPKLLFHYYDKDFNNEADTPDNFQSRRPNTSFCFLDIRSPGLGDTAMYLCATSNGGPYEQYFGPGTRLTVT.

There are a few counts of this clone. The chain is built from TRBV18 and TRBJ1-3; D is undetermined. In germline, CDR1 is KGHSH, CDR2 LQKENI. Trimming took off 3 bases at V and 0 bases at J, with 15 bases between the two ends. The CDR3 is made up of 17 amino acids. CDR3 amino acids: CASSPMERHHSGNTIYF. In DNA form, the CDR3 reads TGTGCCAGCTCACCGATGGAGCGCCATCACTCTGGAAACACCATATATTTT. The variable domain in full, completed from reference TRBV18 and TRBJ1-3, reads NAGVMQNPRHLVRRRGQEARLRCSPMKGHSHVYWYRQLPEEGLKFMVYLQKENIIDESGMPKERFSAEFPKEGPSILRIQQVVRGDSAAYFCASSPMERHHSGNTIYFGEGSWLTVV.

This clone was seen only a few times. This chain joins TRBV28 and TRBJ1-2, with unresolved D. Germline V gene data show CDR1 as MDHEN and CDR2 as SYDVKM. The CDR3 covers 13 residues. V dropped 6 bases and J dropped 3 bases, with 11 bases sitting between them. The DNA for the CDR3 is TGTGCCAGCAGGCCTGGGGTAGACTATGGCTACACCTTC. It codes for CASRPGVDYGYTF.

The chain joins TRBV10-3 to TRBJ2-1; D tentatively fits TRBD1 or TRBD2 (5 bases each). The CDR3 consists of 14 residues. Germline V gene lookup returns CDR1 ENHRY and CDR2 SYGVKD. V lost 4 bases and J lost 5, with 12 bases in between. The CDR3 nucleotides read TGTGCCATCAGTGCCTCCGGGGCCGACAATGAGCAGTTCTTC. This gives the protein CAISASGADNEQFF.

There are many counts of this clone. The V and J genes are TRBV9 and TRBJ1-1; TRBD1 matches 9 bases. The CDR3 spans 16 residues. Unmatched junction bases numbered 8, after V lost 4 bases and J lost 1 base. CDR1 is SGDLS, CDR2 YYNGEE, per germline. CDR3 in DNA: TGTGCCAGCAGCCCTGGACAGGGGATAACGAACACTGAAGCTTTCTTT. Protein product: CASSPGQGITNTEAFF. The variable domain in full, completed from reference TRBV9 and TRBJ1-1, reads DSGVTQTPKHLITATGQRVTLRCSPRSGDLSVYWYQQSLDQGLQFLIQYYNGEERAKGNILERFSAQQFPDLHSELNLSSLELGDSALYFCASSPGQGITNTEAFFGQGTRLTVV.

The J gene is TRBJ2-1, the V gene TRBV19; D perhaps matches TRBD1 (5 bases). Germline lookup yields CDR1 LNHDA and CDR2 SQIVND (reference sequence). The CDR3 has 15 amino acids. Trimming shortened V by 6 bases and J by 0 bases, and 12 bases separated the two germline ends. The CDR3 is CASRGPGISYNEQFF. Written as DNA, the CDR3 is TGTGCCAGTAGGGGGCCGGGTATCTCCTACAATGAGCAGTTCTTC.

V gene TRBV9 combines with J gene TRBJ2-3; D might be TRBD1 or TRBD2, each matching 5 bases. The CDR3 length is 15 residues. Looked up from germline, CDR1 is SGDLS and CDR2 is YYNGEE. V lost 0 bases and J lost 7, with 15 bases in between. CDR3 in amino acids: CASSVGDPIPHTQYF. As DNA, the CDR3 is TGTGCCAGCAGCGTAGGGGACCCAATACCACATACGCAGTATTTT. The whole variable domain, remainder taken from reference TRBV9 and TRBJ2-3, is DSGVTQTPKHLITATGQRVTLRCSPRSGDLSVYWYQQSLDQGLQFLIQYYNGEERAKGNILERFSAQQFPDLHSELNLSSLELGDSALYFCASSVGDPIPHTQYFGPGTRLTVL.

The rearrangement links TRBV7-9 to TRBJ1-3; maybe TRBD1 (5 bases). V was pared by 5 bases and J by 3 bases, with 23 bases between. This CDR3 is built from 18 residues. CDR1 is SEHNR, CDR2 FQNEAQ, per germline (reference sequence). In DNA, the CDR3 is TGTGCCAGCAGCCCTCGCCTGGGGACGGCCTCTGGTGGAAACACCATATATTTT. Its protein is CASSPRLGTASGGNTIYF. Full variable domain (rest looked up from reference TRBV7-9 and TRBJ1-3): DTGVSQNPRHKITKRGQNVTFRCDPISEHNRLYWYRQTLGQGPEFLTYFQNEAQLEKSRLLSDRFSAERPKGSFSTLEIQRTEQGDSAMYLCASSPRLGTASGGNTIYFGEGSWLTVV.

This chain connects TRBV20-1 to TRBJ2-3; D gene ambiguous. The V end was cut by 2 bases, the J end by 11 bases, with 8 bases between. The CDR3 totals 10 residues. CDR1 and CDR2 (germline): DFQATT, SNEGSKA (reference sequence). The CDR3 protein is CSARLSRQYF. The DNA for the CDR3 is TGCAGTGCTAGACTATCTCGGCAGTATTTT.

Only one count was recorded for this clone. V is TRBV28 and J is TRBJ2-2, with D hard to call. The germline V gene has CDR1 MDHEN and CDR2 SYDVKM. There are 16 residues in the CDR3. V lost 5 bases to trimming and J lost 6 bases, with 19 bases between them. The CDR3 DNA reads TGTGCCAGCAGTCCCCCCGACACGGCGGTCCCCGGGGAGCTGTTTTTT. It is translated as CASSPPDTAVPGELFF.

This sequence joins TRBV6-1 and TRBJ1-1; 7 bases fit TRBD1. V was pared by 6 bases and J by 5 bases, with 6 bases of the junction left unmatched. Germline V gives CDR1 MNHNS, CDR2 SASEGT. The CDR3 contains 13 residues. The CDR3 loop reads CASRKGATTEAFF. In DNA form, the CDR3 reads TGTGCCAGCAGAAAGGGGGCGACGACTGAAGCTTTCTTT.

J is TRBJ2-7 and V is TRBV2; TRBD2 aligns across 14 bases. This CDR3 has 14 amino acids. V dropped 6 bases and J dropped 6; count of bases not matched to a gene: 4. Germline V lookup: CDR1 SNHLY, CDR2 FYNNEI. DNA of the CDR3: TGTGCCAGCAGACCCGGACTAGCGGGAGGCGAGCAGTACTTC. The encoded protein is CASRPGLAGGEQYF.

The chain recombines TRBV18 with TRBJ2-7; D is perhaps TRBD1 or TRBD2 (6 bases each). CDR3 length: 15 amino acids. Germline CDR1 and CDR2: KGHSH and LQKENI. Trimming pared 2 bases from V and 1 base from J, leaving 12 bases between. This chain's CDR3 is CASSPGGRGSYEQYF. The CDR3 DNA reads as TGTGCCAGCTCACCAGGGGGGCGGGGTTCCTACGAGCAGTACTTC.

This clone is judged medium-sized (0.01 to 0.1%). This chain connects TRBV20-1 to TRBJ1-1; D unresolved. This CDR3 is 11 amino acids long. The germline V gene encodes CDR1 DFQATT and CDR2 SNEGSKA (reference sequence). V lost 7 bases and J lost 1, with 7 bases in between. The CDR3 DNA reads as TGCAGTGTTCTGGGGAACACTGAAGCTTTCTTT. Residues: CSVLGNTEAFF.

The chain carries TRBV4-1 and TRBJ1-5; 7 nucleotides agree with TRBD1. CDR1 MGHRA and CDR2 YSYEKL come from the germline V gene. The CDR3 loop spans 14 amino acids. The V gene end was trimmed by 3 bases and the J gene end by 5 bases; junction bases not matched to a gene: 4. CDR3 in amino acids: CASSQTGIDQPQHF. DNA for the CDR3: TGCGCCAGCAGCCAGACAGGGATTGATCAGCCCCAGCATTTT.

The chain uses TRBV5-4 and TRBJ2-5; D unclear. The CDR3 spans 16 residues. The germline V gene encodes CDR1 SGHNT and CDR2 YYREEE (reference sequence). V gave up 4 bases and J gave up 2 bases, with 18 bases separating them. The CDR3 spells CASSPALRRKQETQYF. Here the CDR3 DNA reads TGTGCCAGCAGCCCCGCACTCAGACGAAAGCAAGAGACCCAGTACTTC.

V and J are TRBV11-3 and TRBJ2-3; TRBD2 agrees at 7 bases. This CDR3 spans 15 amino acids. Unmatched junction bases numbered 5, after V lost 0 bases and J lost 5 bases. Germline lookup yields CDR1 SGHNT and CDR2 YENEEA. CDR3 loop: CASSLEQAGRDTQYF. The DNA of the CDR3 is TGTGCCAGCAGCTTAGAGCAAGCGGGAAGAGATACGCAGTATTTT.

The J gene is TRBJ1-3, the V gene TRBV9; a weak D match, TRBD1 (5 bases). Germline V CDR1 and CDR2: SGDLS, YYNGEE. CDR3 length: 13 amino acids. V was cut by 4 bases and J by 3 bases, with 8 bases left in between. CDR3 nucleotide sequence: TGTGCCAGCAGCTGGGGGGATGGAAACACCATATATTTT. As protein: CASSWGDGNTIYF.

The chain joins TRBV2 to TRBJ2-1; 13 bases agree with TRBD2. Germline V lookup: CDR1 SNHLY, CDR2 FYNNEI. V gave up 4 bases and J gave up 0 bases; unmatched junction bases: 6. The CDR3 loop spans 18 amino acids. Here the CDR3 reads CASSGGLAGASSYNEQFF. For the CDR3, the DNA is TGTGCCAGCAGTGGTGGACTAGCGGGGGCGAGCTCCTACAATGAGCAGTTCTTC.

The gene calls are TRBV6-6 and TRBJ2-7; perhaps TRBD2 as D (5 bases). Trimming took 7 bases from V and 2 from J, leaving 12 bases between them. The CDR3 covers 13 residues. CDR1 is MNHNY and CDR2 is SVGAGI in the germline V gene (reference sequence). The CDR3 spells CASTPGGPYEQYF. The CDR3 nucleotides are TGTGCCAGCACGCCCGGCGGGCCCTACGAGCAGTACTTC.